These 7 T cell receptor beta chains originate from one sample sequenced in a study of shared clonotypes between healthy human individuals. Produced via immunoSEQ multiplex PCR; TCRdb's table is partial and in-frame only. The data hold millions of clones, with 85% to 95% observed a single time. The sequenced material came from naive CD4+ T cells from PBMCs. Subset of the sample: CD45RA+ positively selected. These receptors were taken from a man younger than 35 in good health. Some clones in this sample may be carry-over from other donors' samples.

This clone was seen only once. This chain connects TRBV2 to TRBJ2-5; TRBD2 is a possible D gene (6 bases). V lost 2 bases and J lost 7, with 11 bases in between. Germline V gives CDR1 SNHLY, CDR2 FYNNEI. CDR3 length equals 13 residues. CDR3 DNA sequence: TGTGCCAGCAGTGAACAGGGAGCGGGGACCCAGTACTTC. It yields the protein CASSEQGAGTQYF.

Comments on this clone: Other DNA variants within this sample encode the same CDR3. This chain joins TRBV5-1 and TRBJ1-1; D is unresolved. Germline CDR1 reads SGHRS; CDR2 reads YFSETQ. The CDR3 totals 14 residues. With 0 bases removed from V and 0 bases from J, the gap between germline ends came to 6 bases. The CDR3, as DNA: TGCGCCAGCAGCTTGGACCCGGTGAACACTGAAGCTTTCTTT. Protein sequence: CASSLDPVNTEAFF.

The chain uses TRBV9 and TRBJ1-1, with a possible D match to TRBD1 (6 bases). Between the trimmed V and J ends, which lost 4 bases and 1 base, there was a span of 14 bases. There are 15 residues in the CDR3. Germline CDR1 and CDR2: SGDLS and YYNGEE. CDR3 in DNA: TGTGCCAGCAGCCCCTTGGGGGACAAGAACACTGAAGCTTTCTTT. Translating it yields CASSPLGDKNTEAFF.

The genes are TRBV5-8 and TRBJ1-5, with 9 bases fitting TRBD1. This CDR3 contains 15 residues. Germline CDR1 reads SGHTS; CDR2 reads YDEGEE. The V and J ends lost 3 bases and 4 bases, in that order; junction bases with no gene match: 5. The CDR3 DNA follows: TGTGCCAGCAGCTCGCGGACAGGGGCAAATCAGCCCCAGCATTTT. Its protein is CASSSRTGANQPQHF.

CDR3: CAWSAGRGHTGELFF. The CDR3 nucleotides read TGTGCCTGGAGTGCCGGGAGGGGGCACACCGGGGAGCTGTTTTTT. V gene TRBV30 combines with J gene TRBJ2-2; possibly TRBD2 for D (8 bases). CDR1 is GTSNPN and CDR2 is SVGIG in the germline V gene (reference sequence). The CDR3 spans 15 residues. V was cut by 1 base and J by 3 bases, with 12 bases left in between.

This clone is a singleton in its sample. This rearrangement joins TRBV11-2 to TRBJ1-6; D perhaps matches TRBD1 (5 bases). This CDR3 is 15 amino acids long. The V end lost 4 bases, the J end lost 6 bases, and 13 bases lay between the germline ends. In germline, CDR1 is SGHAT, CDR2 FQNNGV. The CDR3 protein is CASSSYRQRNSPLHF. The CDR3, as DNA: TGTGCCAGCAGCTCATACAGACAGCGTAATTCACCCCTCCACTTT.

The chain is built from TRBV18 and TRBJ1-5, with 7 bases that match TRBD1. This CDR3 has 16 amino acids. Trimming at V came to 6 bases and at J to 0 bases, leaving 8 bases not matched to a gene. Germline assignment: CDR1 KGHSH and CDR2 LQKENI. As DNA, the CDR3 is TGTGCCAGCTCGCGACTAGGGGGCAGTAGCAATCAGCCCCAGCATTTT. Translating gives CASSRLGGSSNQPQHF.